Each of the 8 T cell receptor beta chains below was sequenced from the same sample in a study of CD8 T cells in Susac syndrome. With random hexamers, reverse transcription was performed on roughly 0.5 to 1 ug of RNA. TCRdb reanalysed the immunoSEQ multiplex PCR reads using MiXCR and keeps one entry per CDR3 protein. This table has more than 100,000 distinct CDR3 sequences, 85% to 95% appearing once. What was sequenced was CD8+ T cells from PBMCs. Receptors originate from a human donor with Susac syndrome.

This chain connects TRBV5-1 to TRBJ2-3; 13 nucleotides line up with TRBD2. Looked up from germline, CDR1 is SGHRS and CDR2 is YFSETQ. CDR3 length: 16 amino acids. V lost 4 bases, J lost 5 bases, and 7 bases stayed unmatched. The CDR3 region has the DNA TGCGCCAGCAGCAGGGGACTAGCGGGGACGGAAGATACGCAGTATTTT. It translates to CASSRGLAGTEDTQYF.

The rearrangement joins TRBV27 to TRBJ1-4; a weak D match, TRBD1 (5 bases). Germline lookup yields CDR1 MNHEY and CDR2 SMNVEV (reference sequence). This CDR3 is built from 13 residues. The V end was cut by 4 bases, the J end by 4 bases, with 7 bases between. CDR3 sequence: CASSYQGNEKLFF. The CDR3 DNA reads TGTGCCAGCAGTTACCAGGGTAATGAAAAACTGTTTTTT.

The J gene is TRBJ2-3, the V gene TRBV24-1; D is ambiguous. V was shortened by 7 bases and J by 0 bases, with 13 bases between the two germline ends. The CDR3 runs 15 residues. The germline V gene has CDR1 KGHDR and CDR2 SFDVKD. In nucleotides, the CDR3 is TGTGCCACCAGGATCCCCGTGGACAGCACAGATACGCAGTATTTT. It codes for CATRIPVDSTDTQYF.

The chain joins TRBV29-1 to TRBJ1-2; D gene unclear. CDR3 length: 14 residues. CDR1 is SQVTM and CDR2 is ANQGSEA in the germline V gene. V was cut by 2 bases and J by 4 bases, with 14 bases left in between. The CDR3 bases are TGCAGCGTTGAAAAAGAGTACAGCATCTATGGCTACACCTTC. Amino acids: CSVEKEYSIYGYTF. The variable domain in full, completed from reference TRBV29-1 and TRBJ1-2, reads SAVISQKPSRDICQRGTSLTIQCQVDSQVTMMFWYRQQPGQSLTLIATANQGSEATYESGFVIDKFPISRPNLTFSTLTVSNMSPEDSSIYLCSVEKEYSIYGYTFGSGTRLTVV.

The genes are TRBV6-5 and TRBJ2-7; 7 nucleotides align to TRBD1. Germline values: CDR1 MNHEY, CDR2 SVGAGI. CDR3 size: 14 residues. J gave up 3 bases and V 3 bases, and 5 bases lay outside the gene matches. The CDR3 loop is CASSYRDSYYEQYF. The CDR3 nucleotides read TGTGCCAGCAGTTATCGGGACAGCTACTACGAGCAGTACTTC.

The genes are TRBV6-6 and TRBJ2-3, with 7 bases fitting TRBD2. This CDR3 comprises 15 residues. V was clipped by 7 bases and J by 3 bases; unmatched bases: 10. CDR1 and CDR2 from the germline V gene are MNHNY and SVGAGI (reference sequence). This chain's CDR3 is CASMGMAGDTDTQYF. CDR3 bases: TGTGCCAGCATGGGGATGGCGGGGGATACAGATACGCAGTATTTT.

As regards this clonotype: Likely a read error: the CDR3 ends without its conserved phenylalanine or tryptophan. Because the CDR3's place on the DNA is in doubt, the DNA is left out and the CDR3 is given as listed by TCRdb. CDR3 region: CSATPGSETL. V is TRBV20-1 and J is TRBJ2-5; the DNA was not used to check the table's D call, TRBD1. Germline V CDR1 and CDR2: DFQATT, SNEGSKA (reference sequence). 10 amino acids form the CDR3, both terminal residues included.

The chain recombines TRBV5-4 with TRBJ1-1, with a weak D call TRBD1 (5 bases). Trimming took off 4 bases at V and 1 base at J, with 11 bases between the two ends. CDR1 and CDR2 from the germline V gene are SGHNT and YYREEE (reference sequence). This CDR3 has 14 residues. CDR3 amino acids: CASSLDRGNTEAFF. The CDR3 DNA follows: TGTGCCAGCAGCCTCGACAGAGGGAACACTGAAGCTTTCTTT. Drawing the rest from reference TRBV5-4 and TRBJ1-1, the complete variable domain is ETGVTQSPTHLIKTRGQQVTLRCSSQSGHNTVSWYQQALGQGPQFIFQYYREEENGRGNFPPRFSGLQFPNYSSELNVNALELDDSALYLCASSLDRGNTEAFFGQGTRLTVV.